A single sample is the source of the 18 T cell receptor beta chains below, sequenced in a study of blood T cell repertoires in COVID-19. This table comes from immunoSEQ multiplex PCR, and its TCRdb copy is limited to in-frame clones, with some not included. Of 110,000 or so clones listed, roughly 90% are singletons. The source material was peripheral blood. The origin of the receptors is a man aged 70-80 years who had recovered from COVID-19.

This clone was found a few times. The chain is built from TRBV27 and TRBJ1-2; TRBD1 agrees at 9 bases. V gave up 5 bases and J gave up 5 bases; unmatched junction bases: 9. Germline lookup yields CDR1 MNHEY and CDR2 SMNVEV (reference sequence). The CDR3 contains 15 residues. Here the CDR3 DNA reads TGTGCCAGCAGTCCCTTGACAGGGGGAAGGTATGGCTACACCTTC. This codes for CASSPLTGGRYGYTF.

V is TRBV9 and J is TRBJ2-3; TRBD2 matches 12 bases. There are 15 residues in the CDR3. Germline CDR1 reads SGDLS; CDR2 reads YYNGEE. Trimming took 4 bases from V and 6 from J; bases not matched to a gene: 6. The CDR3 reads CASSQTSGRRDTQYF. CDR3 sequence (DNA): TGTGCCAGCAGCCAAACTAGCGGGAGGAGGGATACGCAGTATTTT.

This clone was counted a single time. The CDR3 DNA sequence: TGTGCCAGCAGCTTAGTCGGGGTAACTGGAAACACCATATATTTT. This sequence encodes CASSLVGVTGNTIYF. The chain combines TRBV11-2 with TRBJ1-3; D not certain. The CDR3 covers 15 residues. Looked up from germline, CDR1 is SGHAT and CDR2 is FQNNGV. Trimming took off 1 base at V and 2 bases at J, with 9 bases between the two ends.

V and J are TRBV30 and TRBJ2-2; D is perhaps TRBD2 (6 bases). In germline, CDR1 is GTSNPN, CDR2 SVGIG (reference sequence). Trimming shortened V by 3 bases and J by 4 bases, and 6 bases separated the two germline ends. CDR3 size: 12 residues. CDR3 DNA sequence: TGTGCCTGGAGGGGGGGCACCGGGGAGCTGTTTTTT. It translates to CAWRGGTGELFF.

The chain employs TRBV7-3 and TRBJ2-1; unclear D gene. The CDR3 has 15 residues. Germline CDR1 is SGHTA and CDR2 is FQGTGA. V shed 5 bases and J shed 9 bases, with 20 bases lying between them. CDR3 coding DNA: TGTGCCAGCAGCCTTCCCTCCCCCTACGGCGGTGAGCAGTTCTTC. Amino acid sequence: CASSLPSPYGGEQFF.

The V call is TRBV5-1, the J call TRBJ2-3; a weak D match, TRBD2 (7 bases). Germline lookup yields CDR1 SGHRS and CDR2 YFSETQ. The CDR3 has 15 amino acids. The V and J ends lost 6 bases and 7 bases respectively, with 21 bases between them. The CDR3 region has the DNA TGCGCCAGCACCCCCGGGGGAGGGGGTCTGAATACGCAGTATTTT. Residues: CASTPGGGGLNTQYF.

The chain uses TRBV7-3 and TRBJ2-2, with D possibly being TRBD2 (6 bases). This CDR3 region has 13 residues. The ends were cut back, 5 bases at V and 7 bases at J, with 11 bases in the middle. Looked up from germline, CDR1 is SGHTA and CDR2 is FQGTGA. CDR3 protein: CASSPTSFGELFF. For the CDR3, the DNA is TGTGCCAGCAGCCCTACTAGCTTCGGGGAGCTGTTTTTT.

The chain has TRBV5-1 and TRBJ2-1; no firm D call. V was trimmed by 1 base and J by 5 bases, leaving 7 bases between them. CDR1 and CDR2 from the germline V gene are SGHRS and YFSETQ. The CDR3 contains 13 residues. CDR3 loop: CASSLFVNNEQFF. The CDR3 bases are TGCGCCAGCAGCTTGTTTGTAAACAATGAGCAGTTCTTC.

The chain combines TRBV5-1 with TRBJ2-1; maybe TRBD2 (7 bases). Germline V lookup: CDR1 SGHRS, CDR2 YFSETQ. This CDR3 has 14 residues. The V and J ends lost 4 bases and 6 bases respectively, with 14 bases between them. The CDR3 sequence: CASSRGGFINEQFF. In DNA form, the CDR3 reads TGCGCCAGCAGCCGCGGGGGCTTCATCAATGAGCAGTTCTTC. The full variable domain, rest sourced from reference TRBV5-1 and TRBJ2-1, is KAGVTQTPRYLIKTRGQQVTLSCSPISGHRSVSWYQQTPGQGLQFLFEYFSETQRNKGNFPGRFSGRQFSNSRSEMNVSTLELGDSALYLCASSRGGFINEQFFGPGTRLTVL.

The chain uses TRBV4-1 and TRBJ1-5; TRBD1 agrees at 8 bases. CDR3 length: 13 amino acids. Germline trimming cut 5 bases from V and 6 bases from J; bases unmatched to any gene: 3. CDR1 and CDR2 from the germline V gene are MGHRA and YSYEKL. CDR3 DNA: TGCGCCAGCAGCTTAACAGGGGGTCAGCCCCAGCATTTT. This gives the protein CASSLTGGQPQHF.

The chain uses TRBV7-3 and TRBJ2-7; weak D call: TRBD2 (6 bases). Looked up from germline, CDR1 is SGHTA and CDR2 is FQGTGA. The CDR3 runs to 15 residues. Trimming shortened V by 5 bases and J by 0 bases, and 14 bases separated the two germline ends. CDR3 coding DNA: TGTGCCAGCAGCATTAGCGGAGCAAGCTCCTACGAGCAGTACTTC. It encodes CASSISGASSYEQYF.

This clone was picked up a small number of times. The chain combines TRBV18 with TRBJ1-4; 8 nucleotides line up with TRBD1. V lost 1 base, J lost 5 bases, and 12 bases stayed unmatched. The CDR3 runs to 18 residues. Germline lookup yields CDR1 KGHSH and CDR2 LQKENI. The CDR3 DNA is TGTGCCAGCTCACCACTTTTCGGACAGGGATCTATCAATGAAAAACTGTTTTTT. Protein product: CASSPLFGQGSINEKLFF.

In its sample, this clone was seen a few times. V usage is TRBV7-9 and J usage is TRBJ2-3, with D possibly being TRBD1 (5 bases). Germline V gene data show CDR1 as SEHNR and CDR2 as FQNEAQ (reference sequence). The CDR3 consists of 17 residues. Trimming took off 2 bases at V and 1 base at J, with 16 bases between the two ends. The CDR3 is CASSLPAWGRGTDTQYF. The CDR3 nucleotides are TGTGCCAGCAGCTTACCCGCCTGGGGCAGGGGCACAGATACGCAGTATTTT.

V is TRBV27 and J is TRBJ2-5; 12 nucleotides line up with TRBD2. Germline-derived CDR1 and CDR2 are MNHEY and SMNVEV (reference sequence). The trim removed 4 bases at V and 1 base at J, leaving 4 bases unmatched. CDR3 size: 16 residues. DNA for the CDR3: TGTGCCAGCAGTTCCTGGACTAGCGGGGTCCAAGAGACCCAGTACTTC. Amino acids: CASSSWTSGVQETQYF.

This clone was found once. The V and J genes are TRBV5-1 and TRBJ1-5; TRBD1 agrees at 7 bases. V dropped 3 bases and J dropped 0; count of bases not matched to a gene: 3. CDR3 size: 15 residues. Germline assignment: CDR1 SGHRS and CDR2 YFSETQ. The CDR3 region has the DNA TGCGCCAGCAGCTGGGGGACAGTTAGCAATCAGCCCCAGCATTTT. Amino acid sequence: CASSWGTVSNQPQHF.

The chain employs TRBV5-6 and TRBJ2-2; 11 bases are a match to TRBD2. This CDR3 comprises 15 residues. The junction had 0 bases not matched to a gene; V was cut back by 0 bases and J by 5 bases. The germline gives CDR1 SGHDT, CDR2 YYEEEE. CDR3 sequence (DNA): TGTGCCAGCAGCTTGGGACTAGCGGGGACCGGGGAGCTGTTTTTT. This gives the protein CASSLGLAGTGELFF.

This chain links TRBV12-3 or TRBV12-4 with TRBJ2-1, with 7 bases fitting TRBD1. CDR3 length: 11 amino acids. The J segment lost 7 bases and the V segment lost 6 bases, leaving 0 bases of the junction unmatched. CDR3 sequence reads: CASSRGNEQFF. DNA of the CDR3: TGTGCCAGCAGCAGGGGGAATGAGCAGTTCTTC.

This clone was found a few times. The CDR3 sequence is CASSSTAGSDTQYF. The DNA of the CDR3 is TGTGCCAGCAGCTCCACAGCGGGCTCAGATACGCAGTATTTT. The chain combines TRBV7-2 with TRBJ2-3; tentatively, D is TRBD2 (6 bases). Trimming removed 4 bases from V and 4 bases from J, with 12 bases in between. The CDR3 has 14 residues. Germline CDR1 SGHTA, CDR2 FQGNSA. The full variable domain, rest sourced from reference TRBV7-2 and TRBJ2-3, is GAGVSQSPSNKVTEKGKDVELRCDPISGHTALYWYRQSLGQGLEFLIYFQGNSAPDKSGLPSDRFSAERTGGSVSTLTIQRTQQEDSAVYLCASSSTAGSDTQYFGPGTRLTVL.